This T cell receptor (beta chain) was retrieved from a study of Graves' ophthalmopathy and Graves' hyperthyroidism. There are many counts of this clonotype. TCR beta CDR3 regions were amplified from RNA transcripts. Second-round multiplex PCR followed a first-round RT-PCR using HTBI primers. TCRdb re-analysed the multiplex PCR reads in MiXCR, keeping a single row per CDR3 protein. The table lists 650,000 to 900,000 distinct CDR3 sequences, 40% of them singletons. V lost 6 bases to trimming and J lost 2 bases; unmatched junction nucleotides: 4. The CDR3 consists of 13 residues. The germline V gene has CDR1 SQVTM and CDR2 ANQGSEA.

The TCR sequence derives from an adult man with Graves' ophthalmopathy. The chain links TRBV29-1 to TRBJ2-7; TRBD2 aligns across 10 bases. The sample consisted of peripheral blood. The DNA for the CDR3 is TGCAGCGTCAAGAGCGGGAGGGCCTACGAGCAGTACTTC. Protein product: CSVKSGRAYEQYF.